Shown below are 22 T cell receptor beta chains from a single sample sequenced in a study of cytomegalovirus exposure and HLA in healthy donors. The PCR had 60 Vbeta and 13 Jbeta primers. Sequencing used immunoSEQ multiplex PCR; TCRdb keeps in-frame clones, though not all of them. Of roughly 76,000 clones in the sample, 80% to 90% were seen once. The sample was PBMCs. Receptor source: a woman aged 30 to 39 in good health and CMV-seronegative.

The chain combines TRBV9 with TRBJ2-1; 10 bases match TRBD2. The CDR3 has 14 amino acids. The junction had 4 bases not matched to a gene; V was cut back by 0 bases and J by 10 bases. CDR1 is SGDLS, CDR2 YYNGEE, per germline. CDR3 nucleotide sequence: TGTGCCAGCAGCGTAGGAGCGGGAGGGGAAGAGCAGTTCTTC. Its translation is CASSVGAGGEEQFF.

The V call is TRBV28, the J call TRBJ2-7; D possibly corresponds to TRBD2 (5 bases). The CDR3 has 11 residues. From germline, CDR1 is MDHEN and CDR2 SYDVKM. The V gene lost 8 bases and the J gene lost 0 bases, with 5 bases spanning the gap. The CDR3 DNA sequence: TGTGCCAGCCGGGGCTCCTACGAGCAGTACTTC. Residues: CASRGSYEQYF.

The V call is TRBV30, the J call TRBJ1-5; no clear D. From germline, CDR1 is GTSNPN and CDR2 SVGIG (reference sequence). Trimming cost V 2 bases and J 5 bases, with 10 bases left between them. The CDR3 runs 13 residues. CDR3 loop: CAWSTRDDQPQHF. As DNA, the CDR3 is TGTGCCTGGAGTACACGGGATGATCAGCCCCAGCATTTT.

This clone was seen just once. As DNA, the CDR3 is TGCGCCAGCAGCTTGGCAGCAGGGTCAGTTGGAAACACCATATATTTT. Translation gives CASSLAAGSVGNTIYF. The rearrangement links TRBV5-1 to TRBJ1-3; perhaps TRBD1 as D (5 bases). The V end was cut by 0 bases, the J end by 3 bases, with 13 bases between. The length of the CDR3 is 16 residues. Germline loops: CDR1 SGHRS, CDR2 YFSETQ. Looking up the rest from reference TRBV5-1 and TRBJ1-3 gives the full variable domain: KAGVTQTPRYLIKTRGQQVTLSCSPISGHRSVSWYQQTPGQGLQFLFEYFSETQRNKGNFPGRFSGRQFSNSRSEMNVSTLELGDSALYLCASSLAAGSVGNTIYFGEGSWLTVV.

The J gene is TRBJ2-5, the V gene TRBV28; D is possibly TRBD1 (5 bases). CDR3 length: 14 residues. V was shortened by 7 bases and J by 4 bases, with 16 bases between the two germline ends. CDR1 MDHEN and CDR2 SYDVKM come from the germline V gene. As DNA, the CDR3 is TGTGCCAGCACCCTAGGACACCCGGGAGAGACCCAGTACTTC. Translating it yields CASTLGHPGETQYF.

The CDR3 spells CASRTQGGDEQYF. The CDR3 DNA is TGTGCCAGCAGGACGCAGGGCGGGGACGAGCAGTACTTC. The chain recombines TRBV6-6 with TRBJ2-7, with a possible D match to TRBD2 (6 bases). The CDR3 has 13 amino acids. V lost 6 bases to trimming and J lost 5 bases, with 14 bases between them. The germline V gene has CDR1 MNHNY and CDR2 SVGAGI (reference sequence).

This chain uses TRBV27 with TRBJ2-7, with D perhaps TRBD2 (5 bases). Germline V lookup: CDR1 MNHEY, CDR2 SMNVEV (reference sequence). The CDR3 is 16 amino acids. V lost 2 bases and J 0 bases, leaving 14 bases between the germline ends. The CDR3 bases are TGTGCCAGCAGTTTAAGTCTAGGACTTAGCTCCTACGAGCAGTACTTC. It translates to CASSLSLGLSSYEQYF.

This clone occurred once. Here the CDR3 reads CASSLGTSGSTDTQYF. The CDR3 region has the DNA TGTGCCAGCAGCCTCGGGACTAGCGGGAGCACAGATACGCAGTATTTT. The V and J genes are TRBV7-3 and TRBJ2-3, with 12 nucleotides matching TRBD2. Germline V gives CDR1 SGHTA, CDR2 FQGTGA. CDR3 length: 16 residues. The V and J ends lost 5 bases and 0 bases, in that order; junction bases with no gene match: 3. The full variable domain, its missing parts supplied by reference TRBV7-3 and TRBJ2-3, is GAGVSQTPSNKVTEKGKYVELRCDPISGHTALYWYRQSLGQGPEFLIYFQGTGAADDSGLPNDRFFAVRPEGSVSTLKIQRTERGDSAVYLCASSLGTSGSTDTQYFGPGTRLTVL.

This clone was picked up a small number of times. This chain joins TRBV4-2 and TRBJ2-1; 8 nucleotides agree with TRBD2. The germline gives CDR1 LGHNA, CDR2 YNFKEQ. Unmatched junction bases numbered 5, after V lost 1 base and J lost 6 bases. The CDR3 has 15 residues. The CDR3 sequence is CASSQVLAEGNEQFF. In DNA form, the CDR3 reads TGTGCCAGCAGCCAAGTACTAGCGGAGGGCAATGAGCAGTTCTTC.

This chain joins TRBV7-8 and TRBJ1-4, with 8 bases identical to TRBD1. Germline V gene sequence: CDR1 SGHVS, CDR2 FQNEAQ. The CDR3 consists of 16 residues. J was trimmed by 4 bases and V by 0 bases; bases with no gene match: 4. This CDR3 reads CASSLARQGLNEKLFF. In nucleotides, the CDR3 is TGTGCCAGCAGCTTAGCTAGACAGGGGCTTAATGAAAAACTGTTTTTT.

The CDR3 DNA reads TGTGCCAGCATGTCGACAGGGACCTACGAGCAGTACTTC. Encoded protein: CASMSTGTYEQYF. V and J are TRBV28 and TRBJ2-7; 7 bases align to TRBD1. This CDR3 contains 13 residues. CDR1 and CDR2 (germline): MDHEN, SYDVKM. V lost 7 bases, J lost 2 bases, and 5 bases stayed unmatched.

The chain employs TRBV2 and TRBJ2-7; 8 bases agree with TRBD1. Germline CDR1 and CDR2: SNHLY and FYNNEI. This CDR3 comprises 15 residues. Trimming took 6 bases from V and 2 from J; bases not matched to a gene: 9. The CDR3 sequence is CASSPGTGVPYEQYF. The CDR3 bases are TGTGCCAGCAGCCCCGGGACAGGAGTTCCCTACGAGCAGTACTTC. Filled out from reference TRBV2 and TRBJ2-7, the complete variable domain reads EPEVTQTPSHQVTQMGQEVILRCVPISNHLYFYWYRQILGQKVEFLVSFYNNEISEKSEIFDDQFSVERPDGSNFTLKIRSTKLEDSAMYFCASSPGTGVPYEQYFGPGTRLTVT.

The rearrangement joins TRBV7-8 to TRBJ2-1; D unresolved. Trimming cost V 5 bases and J 7 bases, with 12 bases left between them. Germline V gene sequence: CDR1 SGHVS, CDR2 FQNEAQ. The CDR3 loop spans 13 amino acids. CDR3: CASSPSRWNEQFF. The CDR3 nucleotides are TGTGCCAGCAGCCCCTCCCGGTGGAATGAGCAGTTCTTC.

The DNA for the CDR3 is TGTGCCGCGGGGAGGAGTGAAGCTTTCTTT. Translation: CAAGRSEAFF. The chain has TRBV6-5 and TRBJ1-1; D uncertain. CDR3 length equals 10 residues. In germline, CDR1 is MNHEY, CDR2 SVGAGI. V shed 11 bases and J shed 7 bases, with 11 bases lying between them.

This chain uses TRBV28 with TRBJ2-1, with 7 bases lining up with TRBD2. The V gene end was trimmed by 6 bases and the J gene end by 3 bases; junction bases not matched to a gene: 2. The CDR3 runs 13 residues. Per the germline V gene, CDR1 is MDHEN and CDR2 is SYDVKM. CDR3 sequence: CASRVAGYNEQFF. CDR3 sequence (DNA): TGTGCCAGCAGGGTAGCGGGCTACAATGAGCAGTTCTTC.

This chain uses TRBV6-4 with TRBJ2-3, with D uncertain. The germline V gene encodes CDR1 MRHNA and CDR2 SNTAGT. Trimming took off 0 bases at V and 8 bases at J, with 12 bases between the two ends. This CDR3 has 14 residues. CDR3 loop: CASSDSMVVGTQYF. The CDR3 nucleotides read TGTGCCAGCAGTGACTCGATGGTGGTCGGTACGCAGTATTTT.

CDR3 nucleotide sequence: TGTGCCAGCAGTCCGGATAGCGGGAGGGTAATCTACGAGCAGTACTTC. Amino acids: CASSPDSGRVIYEQYF. This chain uses TRBV27 with TRBJ2-7; TRBD2 matches 11 bases. Germline lookup yields CDR1 MNHEY and CDR2 SMNVEV (reference sequence). With 5 bases clipped from V and 3 bases from J, the junction kept 9 bases outside the gene matches. The length of the CDR3 is 16 residues.

The rearrangement uses TRBV6-1 and TRBJ2-1; 13 positions agree with TRBD2. The V and J ends lost 6 bases and 14 bases, in that order; junction bases with no gene match: 7. The germline gives CDR1 MNHNS, CDR2 SASEGT. The CDR3 has 13 residues. DNA for the CDR3: TGTGCCAGCAGGGGGACTAGCGGGAATCCGGAGTTCTTC. Translating gives CASRGTSGNPEFF.

V and J are TRBV6-5 and TRBJ2-1, with TRBD2 as a possible D gene (5 bases). Deletions cut 6 bases from V and 5 bases from J, with 11 bases between. Germline CDR1 MNHEY, CDR2 SVGAGI. This CDR3 region has 13 residues. The CDR3 DNA sequence: TGTGCCAGCAGGCGGGTCGAGAACAATGAGCAGTTCTTC. Its protein is CASRRVENNEQFF.

The chain recombines TRBV6-1 with TRBJ1-2; TRBD1 matches 9 bases. J was trimmed by 4 bases and V by 0 bases; bases with no gene match: 3. The CDR3 contains 15 residues. Germline values: CDR1 MNHNS, CDR2 SASEGT. The CDR3 coding sequence is TGTGCCAGCAGTGAAGCAGGGACAGGGCTCTATGGCTACACCTTC. Its translation: CASSEAGTGLYGYTF.

In its sample, this clone was seen a few times. The V and J genes are TRBV7-9 and TRBJ1-5; TRBD1 agrees at 11 bases. With V trimmed by 4 bases and J by 7 bases, 15 bases remained unmatched. Germline-derived CDR1 and CDR2 are SEHNR and FQNEAQ (reference sequence). The CDR3 spans 18 residues. The DNA of the CDR3 is TGTGCCAGCAGCTCTTATATTCCGGGACAGGGGGGTAGACAGCCCCAGCATTTT. This encodes CASSSYIPGQGGRQPQHF.

The J gene is TRBJ2-4, the V gene TRBV7-9; possibly TRBD2 for D (5 bases). Trimming took off 5 bases at V and 8 bases at J, with 13 bases between the two ends. Germline V gene sequence: CDR1 SEHNR, CDR2 FQNEAQ (reference sequence). This CDR3 contains 13 residues. CDR3 DNA sequence: TGTGCCAGCAGCCAACCTCCGGGATACATTCAGTACTTC. Its protein is CASSQPPGYIQYF.